The TCR beta chain under discussion was sequenced for a study of patients and donors after allogeneic stem cell transplantation (TCRdb year 2020). At the junction V is shortened by 5 bases and J by 0 bases, with 22 bases in between. From its cysteine to its phenylalanine, the CDR3 spans 18 amino acids. The DNA shown is the 54-base CDR3, in frame from base 1. CDR1 LGHDT and CDR2 YNNKEL were looked up in the germline V gene (reference sequence). To note about this clonotype: Its antigen specificity is not known. Per-nucleotide qualities are absent, and no much larger clonotype sits a single base away.

The library came from RT-PCR. Data came from a NextSeq 550. TCRdb itself trimmed the public reads at Q25 with fastp, ran MiXCR and retained productive beta chains. Every CDR3 protein is listed once, alongside the most common genes and DNA of its rows. This sample gives about 160,000 distinct CDR3 sequences in total; approximately 25% of them show up just once. The biggest ten clones account for roughly 26% of the sample. In this chain, TRBV3-1 is recombined with TRBJ2-5; the D gene is possibly TRBD2, with 7 bases matching. The sample was blood, either unsorted or a sorted T cell fraction (not recorded which). The source of this sequence is a human donor who was either an allogeneic HSCT recipient or a stem cell or donor lymphocyte infusion donor (not recorded which). It is not recorded whose cells these are; they may come from a transplant donor. The CDR3 region: CASSKFAAGAGNQETQYF. DNA sequence: TGTGCCAGCAGCAAGTTTGCGGCGGGGGCCGGAAACCAAGAGACCCAGTACTTC.